Listed here are 30 T cell receptor beta chains from one sample, sequenced in a study of shared clonotypes between healthy human individuals (dated by TCRdb to about 2020). CD8 naive samples were obtained by positive selection for CCR7 among CD45RO-negative cells, yielding a CD45RA+CCR7+ population from which TemRA cells were excluded. The method behind the library was the immunoSEQ multiplex PCR assay. In its TCRdb copy, this immuneACCESS table keeps in-frame sequences only and misses some clones. Where compared with another copy, unresolved V genes explain less than half of these, and the others have no known cause. The sample table records approximately 2,000,000 clones; around 93% of these occur just once. The biggest ten clones account for about 1.7% of the sample. The specimen was naive CD8+ T cells from PBMCs. The sample's cell subset or site label, decoded: CD45RA+CCR7+. The receptors stem from a man aged 18-30 years in good health. Some clones in this sample may be carry-over from other donors' samples.

V gene TRBV9 combines with J gene TRBJ1-2, with D tentatively TRBD1 (5 bases). Trimming cost V 5 bases and J 0 bases, with 14 bases left between them. The CDR3 is made up of 15 amino acids. Per the germline V gene, CDR1 is SGDLS and CDR2 is YYNGEE. The chain's CDR3 is CASSEGQGPNYGYTF. The CDR3 DNA sequence: TGTGCCAGCAGTGAGGGGCAGGGCCCTAACTATGGCTACACCTTC.

V usage is TRBV7-9 and J usage is TRBJ2-7; 12 nucleotides align to TRBD2. Trimming cost V 4 bases and J 1 base; bases outside gene matches: 5. There are 16 residues in the CDR3. CDR1 and CDR2 from the germline V gene are SEHNR and FQNEAQ (reference sequence). The CDR3 spells CASSSSGRAISYEQYF. The CDR3 nucleotides are TGTGCCAGCAGCTCTAGCGGGAGGGCCATTTCCTACGAGCAGTACTTC.

The chain couples TRBV2 to TRBJ1-3, with D possibly being TRBD1 (6 bases). CDR1 and CDR2 (germline): SNHLY, FYNNEI. Trimming cost V 5 bases and J 4 bases, with 15 bases left between them. There are 15 residues in the CDR3. The DNA of the CDR3 is TGTGCCAGCAGTCCCCTGCCGGGGGCAGGAAACACCATATATTTT. It specifies CASSPLPGAGNTIYF.

The V and J genes are TRBV19 and TRBJ2-5, with TRBD1 as a possible D gene (6 bases). Per the germline V gene, CDR1 is LNHDA and CDR2 is SQIVND (reference sequence). The CDR3 runs 17 residues. V lost 3 bases and J 5 bases, leaving 22 bases between the germline ends. CDR3 sequence reads: CASSMPTLTGRGETQYF. The CDR3 nucleotides are TGTGCCAGTAGTATGCCCACCCTGACAGGCAGGGGCGAGACCCAGTACTTC.

This clone appeared a single time. The chain combines TRBV5-1 with TRBJ2-1; 8 bases align to TRBD2. The V segment lost 0 bases and the J segment 12 bases; nucleotides outside the gene matches: 8. The CDR3 covers 14 residues. Germline assignment: CDR1 SGHRS and CDR2 YFSETQ. This CDR3 reads CASSLAGGSRGQFF. In DNA form, the CDR3 reads TGCGCCAGCAGCTTGGCGGGGGGGTCGCGTGGGCAGTTCTTC.

This clone occurred once. In the same sample, other DNA sequences code for this CDR3. V gene TRBV7-9 combines with J gene TRBJ2-1, with 9 bases matching TRBD1. V shed 5 bases and J 3 bases; nucleotides not matched to a gene: 5. CDR3 size: 15 residues. Per germline, CDR1 SEHNR and CDR2 FQNEAQ (reference sequence). This CDR3 reads CASSPGTGFYNEQFF. In DNA, the CDR3 is TGTGCCAGCAGCCCTGGGACAGGGTTCTACAATGAGCAGTTCTTC.

V is TRBV7-2 and J is TRBJ1-1; TRBD1 agrees at 7 bases. The germline CDR1 and CDR2 sequences are SGHTA and FQGNSA. The CDR3 extends over 16 amino acids. J gave up 1 base and V 3 bases, and 8 bases lay outside the gene matches. DNA of the CDR3: TGTGCCAGCAGCTTGAACAGACAGGGAACGAACACTGAAGCTTTCTTT. This encodes CASSLNRQGTNTEAFF.

Notes on this clone: Other DNA sequences in this sample translate to the same CDR3. The V gene is TRBV27, the J gene TRBJ2-7; a possible D gene is TRBD1 (5 bases). Germline-derived CDR1 and CDR2 are MNHEY and SMNVEV (reference sequence). The CDR3 is 12 residues long. V was clipped by 6 bases and J by 4 bases, with 10 bases between them. DNA of the CDR3: TGTGCCAGCAGCCCAGGGTTGTACGAGCAGTACTTC. As protein: CASSPGLYEQYF.

Comment on this clone: The same CDR3 is also encoded by other DNA sequences in this sample. This chain joins TRBV28 and TRBJ2-7; 10 bases map to TRBD2. With V trimmed by 4 bases and J by 1 base, 1 base remained unmatched. There are 14 residues in the CDR3. Germline CDR1 is MDHEN and CDR2 is SYDVKM. This CDR3 reads CASSYSGGSYEQYF. CDR3 bases: TGTGCCAGCAGTTATAGCGGGGGGTCCTACGAGCAGTACTTC.

The chain is built from TRBV19 and TRBJ2-1; no definite D call. Trimming removed 0 bases at V and 4 bases at J, with 16 bases between. There are 17 residues in the CDR3. Germline V gene data show CDR1 as LNHDA and CDR2 as SQIVND (reference sequence). The chain's CDR3 is CASSIDIGARQYNEQFF. The DNA for the CDR3 is TGTGCCAGTAGTATAGATATAGGAGCTAGACAATACAATGAGCAGTTCTTC.

The chain combines TRBV18 with TRBJ1-3; 7 nucleotides match TRBD1. V dropped 5 bases and J dropped 2; count of bases not matched to a gene: 9. CDR3 length: 16 amino acids. CDR1 and CDR2 (germline): KGHSH, LQKENI. CDR3 amino acids: CASSSGTEGTGNTIYF. The CDR3 DNA reads TGTGCCAGCTCATCAGGGACAGAAGGGACTGGAAACACCATATATTTT.

Turning to this clone: The sample holds other DNA sequences that translate to the same CDR3. The chain has TRBV9 and TRBJ2-6; D is ambiguous. CDR1 is SGDLS, CDR2 YYNGEE, per germline. The CDR3 loop spans 16 amino acids. V lost 0 bases and J 1 base, leaving 8 bases between the germline ends. CDR3 DNA: TGTGCCAGCAGCGTAGGGCGCAATTCTGGGGCCAACGTCCTGACTTTC. This gives the protein CASSVGRNSGANVLTF.

The chain uses TRBV6-1 and TRBJ1-6; 9 positions match TRBD1. Looked up from germline, CDR1 is MNHNS and CDR2 is SASEGT. The CDR3 is 15 residues long. Unmatched junction bases numbered 10, after V lost 6 bases and J lost 10 bases. As DNA, the CDR3 is TGTGCCAGCAGGGATAGGGGACAGGGAGGATCACCCCTCCACTTT. Its protein is CASRDRGQGGSPLHF.

The CDR3 coding sequence is TGCGCCAGCAGCCAAGATCAAAAGGGGCCCCAGCATTTT. It specifies CASSQDQKGPQHF. This chain joins TRBV5-1 and TRBJ1-5; D is unresolved. CDR1 is SGHRS, CDR2 YFSETQ, per germline. With 4 bases removed from V and 9 bases from J, the gap between germline ends came to 14 bases. The length of the CDR3 is 13 residues.

The chain links TRBV19 to TRBJ2-7; 7 bases are shared with TRBD2. Germline assignment: CDR1 LNHDA and CDR2 SQIVND (reference sequence). With V trimmed by 5 bases and J by 2 bases, 3 bases remained unmatched. This CDR3 is built from 13 residues. CDR3 in DNA: TGTGCCAGTAGTGGCGGGACTACCTACGAGCAGTACTTC. Protein product: CASSGGTTYEQYF.

This clone was found once. The chain employs TRBV19 and TRBJ1-1; TRBD1 might be the D (5 bases). CDR1 is LNHDA and CDR2 is SQIVND in the germline V gene (reference sequence). CDR3 length: 16 amino acids. Trimming removed 6 bases from V and 0 bases from J, with 17 bases in between. The DNA for the CDR3 is TGTGCCAGTAGCCAAGGGGTAACGGGGATGAACACTGAAGCTTTCTTT. It codes for CASSQGVTGMNTEAFF.

The V gene is TRBV7-9, the J gene TRBJ2-5, with D tentatively TRBD2 (7 bases). The length of the CDR3 is 14 residues. V was shortened by 8 bases and J by 2 bases, with 15 bases between the two germline ends. The V gene's germline CDR1 is SEHNR and CDR2 FQNEAQ (reference sequence). CDR3 DNA sequence: TGTGCCAGCGGTACAGGGAGGGGACAAGAGACCCAGTACTTC. It is translated as CASGTGRGQETQYF. Together with reference TRBV7-9 and TRBJ2-5, the CDR3 gives the full variable domain: DTGVSQNPRHKITKRGQNVTFRCDPISEHNRLYWYRQTLGQGPEFLTYFQNEAQLEKSRLLSDRFSAERPKGSFSTLEIQRTEQGDSAMYLCASGTGRGQETQYFGPGTRLLVL.

V usage is TRBV7-2 and J usage is TRBJ2-7, with D possibly matching TRBD1 (5 bases). V lost 3 bases, J lost 6 bases, and 12 bases lay in between. Germline lookup yields CDR1 SGHTA and CDR2 FQGNSA. This CDR3 region has 13 residues. The CDR3 nucleotides read TGTGCCAGCAGCTTTCAGGGTGAGGTCGAGCAGTACTTC. Amino acid sequence: CASSFQGEVEQYF.

The CDR3 nucleotides read TGCAGCGCCTTGGGACAGGGGGATGCCTATAGCAATCAGCCCCAGCATTTT. This translates into CSALGQGDAYSNQPQHF. The rearrangement uses TRBV29-1 and TRBJ1-5; 11 bases line up with TRBD1. Germline trimming cut 7 bases from V and 0 bases from J; bases unmatched to any gene: 11. The V gene's germline CDR1 is SQVTM and CDR2 ANQGSEA. This CDR3 spans 17 amino acids. The full variable domain, rest sourced from reference TRBV29-1 and TRBJ1-5, is SAVISQKPSRDICQRGTSLTIQCQVDSQVTMMFWYRQQPGQSLTLIATANQGSEATYESGFVIDKFPISRPNLTFSTLTVSNMSPEDSSIYLCSALGQGDAYSNQPQHFGDGTRLSIL.

The chain is built from TRBV2 and TRBJ1-3, with no clear D. V lost 5 bases and J lost 0, with 8 bases in between. Germline CDR1 reads SNHLY; CDR2 reads FYNNEI. This CDR3 spans 14 amino acids. CDR3 in amino acids: CASSYTDSGNTIYF. The CDR3 bases are TGTGCCAGCAGTTACACAGACTCTGGAAACACCATATATTTT. Variable domain in full (rest from reference TRBV2 and TRBJ1-3): EPEVTQTPSHQVTQMGQEVILRCVPISNHLYFYWYRQILGQKVEFLVSFYNNEISEKSEIFDDQFSVERPDGSNFTLKIRSTKLEDSAMYFCASSYTDSGNTIYFGEGSWLTVV.

CDR3 sequence: CASSYVEGGWEKLFF. In nucleotides, the CDR3 is TGTGCCAGCAGTTACGTAGAGGGGGGATGGGAAAAACTGTTTTTT. V and J are TRBV6-5 and TRBJ1-4; D might be TRBD1 (6 bases). The CDR3 length is 15 residues. The V gene's germline CDR1 is MNHEY and CDR2 SVGAGI. V gave up 2 bases and J gave up 8 bases, with 15 bases separating them.

The chain couples TRBV10-2 to TRBJ2-3, with D possibly matching TRBD2 (6 bases). CDR1 and CDR2 from the germline V gene are WSHSY and SAAADI. This CDR3 contains 17 residues. V lost 2 bases and J lost 0, with 15 bases in between. This CDR3 reads CASSEIFRSGSTDTQYF. The CDR3, as DNA: TGCGCCAGCAGTGAGATATTTCGTAGCGGAAGCACAGATACGCAGTATTTT.

This chain connects TRBV5-4 to TRBJ2-1; 10 positions agree with TRBD2. Per the germline V gene, CDR1 is SGHNT and CDR2 is YYREEE (reference sequence). The CDR3 sequence is 15 residues long. Trimming cost V 0 bases and J 6 bases; bases outside gene matches: 3. CDR3 coding DNA: TGTGCCAGCAGCTTGGCCCCTAGCGGGAGCAATGAGCAGTTCTTC. As protein: CASSLAPSGSNEQFF.

This clone appeared many times. The rearrangement uses TRBV11-2 and TRBJ2-4; no clear D. The CDR3 sequence is 14 residues long. Germline values: CDR1 SGHAT, CDR2 FQNNGV. V was clipped by 4 bases and J by 8 bases, with 15 bases between them. CDR3 in DNA: TGTGCCAGCAGCTCGGTATTATTGAGGCACATTCAGTACTTC. Translation: CASSSVLLRHIQYF.

The chain links TRBV7-9 to TRBJ2-7; D is uncertain. Germline CDR1 SEHNR, CDR2 FQNEAQ (reference sequence). The V and J ends lost 2 bases and 0 bases respectively, with 11 bases between them. The CDR3 has 15 amino acids. Here the CDR3 DNA reads TGTGCCAGCAGCTTATCGGTCAGCCACTCCTACGAGCAGTACTTC. As protein: CASSLSVSHSYEQYF.

The chain links TRBV7-3 to TRBJ2-3, with TRBD2 as a possible D gene (5 bases). Germline V CDR1 and CDR2: SGHTA, FQGTGA. CDR3 length equals 17 residues. V shed 3 bases and J shed 1 base, with 17 bases lying between them. CDR3 protein: CASSFSGGRLRTDTQYF. CDR3 nucleotides: TGTGCCAGCAGCTTCTCAGGCGGGCGACTTCGCACAGATACGCAGTATTTT. Together with reference TRBV7-3 and TRBJ2-3, the CDR3 gives the full variable domain: GAGVSQTPSNKVTEKGKYVELRCDPISGHTALYWYRQSLGQGPEFLIYFQGTGAADDSGLPNDRFFAVRPEGSVSTLKIQRTERGDSAVYLCASSFSGGRLRTDTQYFGPGTRLTVL.

The CDR3 DNA sequence: TGTGCCAGCTCACCACCTGAGAGGACTAGGCCACCAGATACGCAGTATTTT. It encodes CASSPPERTRPPDTQYF. The gene calls are TRBV18 and TRBJ2-3; 7 bases align to TRBD2. Germline lookup yields CDR1 KGHSH and CDR2 LQKENI. The J segment lost 4 bases and the V segment lost 0 bases, leaving 10 bases of the junction unmatched. This CDR3 is 17 amino acids long.

This chain links TRBV6-5 with TRBJ2-1; D might be TRBD1 (5 bases). This CDR3 is 15 amino acids long. Deletions cut 3 bases from V and 4 bases from J, with 13 bases between. Germline CDR1 and CDR2: MNHEY and SVGAGI. The CDR3 DNA reads as TGTGCCAGCAGTTATGGGGCAGCCTCATACAATGAGCAGTTCTTC. Translated, it gives CASSYGAASYNEQFF.

This chain uses TRBV27 with TRBJ1-1, with D tentatively TRBD1 (5 bases). The CDR3 length is 18 residues. The V gene lost 1 base and the J gene lost 0 bases, with 18 bases spanning the gap. Per germline, CDR1 MNHEY and CDR2 SMNVEV (reference sequence). CDR3 loop: CASSLYPPGGEMNTEAFF. The DNA for the CDR3 is TGTGCCAGCAGTTTATACCCCCCCGGGGGGGAAATGAACACTGAAGCTTTCTTT.

The V call is TRBV10-2, the J call TRBJ2-2; 10 bases agree with TRBD1. In germline, CDR1 is WSHSY, CDR2 SAAADI. The length of the CDR3 is 15 residues. With 8 bases clipped from V and 4 bases from J, the junction kept 7 bases outside the gene matches. The CDR3 DNA sequence: TGCGCCAGCGGGCCCCGGACAGGGGGCACCGGGGAGCTGTTTTTT. It yields the protein CASGPRTGGTGELFF.